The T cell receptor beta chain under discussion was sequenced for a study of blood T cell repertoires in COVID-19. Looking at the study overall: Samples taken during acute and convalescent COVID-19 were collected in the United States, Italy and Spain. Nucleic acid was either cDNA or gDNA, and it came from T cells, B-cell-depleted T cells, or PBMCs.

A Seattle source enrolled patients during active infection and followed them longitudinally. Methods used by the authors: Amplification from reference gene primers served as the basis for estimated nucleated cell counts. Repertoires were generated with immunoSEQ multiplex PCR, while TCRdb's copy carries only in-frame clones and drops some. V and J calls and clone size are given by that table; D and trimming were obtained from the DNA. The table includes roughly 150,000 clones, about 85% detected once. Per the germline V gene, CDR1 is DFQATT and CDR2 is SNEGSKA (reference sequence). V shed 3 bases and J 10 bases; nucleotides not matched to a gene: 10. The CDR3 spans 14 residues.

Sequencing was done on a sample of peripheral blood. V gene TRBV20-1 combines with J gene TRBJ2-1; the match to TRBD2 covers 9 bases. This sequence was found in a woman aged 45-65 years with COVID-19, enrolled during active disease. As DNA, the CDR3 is TGCAGTGCTAGTGGTCGAGCGGGGGGCCCCGAGCAGTTCTTC. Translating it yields CSASGRAGGPEQFF.